This entry is about one TCR beta chain. Its specificity is not known. A single base separates this from a much larger clone, so it may be a read error. The record originates from a study of molecular identifiers for immune sequencing clone quantification. Study-wide results and caveats: In a background of around 970,000 naive cells, spiked Jurkat TCR RNA from one cell was reportedly detectable.

The authors built bulk TCR libraries by previously described methods with listed TCR primers. TCRdb used MiXCR to reprocess the PCR reads, holding one entry per CDR3 protein. Of about 510,000 distinct CDR3 sequences listed, over 20% are singletons. Naive CD8 sequencing libraries were generated from around 20,000 to 1,000,000 sorted cells, with 10%, 30% or 50% RNA as input. Germline V gene data show CDR1 as GTSNPN and CDR2 as SVGIG (reference sequence). CDR3 length: 15 residues. The chain combines TRBV30 with TRBJ1-3; 7 nucleotides align to TRBD1. The clonotype originates from a human donor in good health. Some libraries in this study had Jurkat cell RNA spiked in. Specimen: naive CD8+ T cells from blood, with Jurkat cell RNA spiked in. Subset of the sample: FACS-sorted CD8+CD4-CCR7+CD45RA+ naive T cells. The chain's CDR3 is CAWGQEGSSGNAIYF. The CDR3 DNA reads as TGTGCCTGGGGACAGGAGGGGAGTTCTGGAAACGCCATATATTTT.